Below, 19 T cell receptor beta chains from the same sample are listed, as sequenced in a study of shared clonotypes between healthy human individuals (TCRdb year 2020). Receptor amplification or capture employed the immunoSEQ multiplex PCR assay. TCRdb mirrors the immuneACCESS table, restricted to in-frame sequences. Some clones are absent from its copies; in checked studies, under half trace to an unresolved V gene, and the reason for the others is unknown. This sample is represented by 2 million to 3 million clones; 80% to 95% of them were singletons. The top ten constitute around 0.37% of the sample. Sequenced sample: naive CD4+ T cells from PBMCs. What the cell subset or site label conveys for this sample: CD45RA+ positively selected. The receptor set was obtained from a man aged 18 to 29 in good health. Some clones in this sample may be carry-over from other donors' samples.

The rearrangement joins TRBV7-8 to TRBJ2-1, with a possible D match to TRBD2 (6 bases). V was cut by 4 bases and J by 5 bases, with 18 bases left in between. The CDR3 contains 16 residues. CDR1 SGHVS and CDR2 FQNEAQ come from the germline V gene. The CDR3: CASSSRDSGKNNEQFF. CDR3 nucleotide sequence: TGTGCCAGCAGCTCCCGGGACTCCGGGAAAAACAATGAGCAGTTCTTC.

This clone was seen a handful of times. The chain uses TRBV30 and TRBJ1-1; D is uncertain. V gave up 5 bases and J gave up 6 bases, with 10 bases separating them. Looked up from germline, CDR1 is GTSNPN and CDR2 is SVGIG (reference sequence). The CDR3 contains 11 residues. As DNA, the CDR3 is TGTGCCTGGCAGCGGGGTGCTGAAGCTTTCTTT. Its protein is CAWQRGAEAFF.

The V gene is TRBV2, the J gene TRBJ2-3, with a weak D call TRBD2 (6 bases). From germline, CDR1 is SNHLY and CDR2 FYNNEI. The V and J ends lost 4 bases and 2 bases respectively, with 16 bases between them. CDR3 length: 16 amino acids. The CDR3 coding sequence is TGTGCCAGCAGTGGGGCCGGGAGCAAATCCACAGATACGCAGTATTTT. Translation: CASSGAGSKSTDTQYF.

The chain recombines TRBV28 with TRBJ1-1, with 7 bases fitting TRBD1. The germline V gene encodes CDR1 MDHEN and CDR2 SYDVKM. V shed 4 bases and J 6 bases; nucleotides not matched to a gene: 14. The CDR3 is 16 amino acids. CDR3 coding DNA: TGTGCCAGCAGTTCACTGGGTCGACAGGGTAATCCTGAAGCTTTCTTT. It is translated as CASSSLGRQGNPEAFF.

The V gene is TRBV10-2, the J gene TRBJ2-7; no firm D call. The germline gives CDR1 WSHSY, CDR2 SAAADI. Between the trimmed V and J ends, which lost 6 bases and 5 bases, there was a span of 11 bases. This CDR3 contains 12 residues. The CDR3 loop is CASRTPRDEQYF. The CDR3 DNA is TGCGCCAGCAGGACCCCCCGGGACGAGCAGTACTTC.

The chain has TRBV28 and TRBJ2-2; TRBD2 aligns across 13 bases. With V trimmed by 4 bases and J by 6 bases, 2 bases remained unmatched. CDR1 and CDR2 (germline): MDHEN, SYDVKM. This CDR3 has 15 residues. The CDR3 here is CASSWTSGRPGELFF. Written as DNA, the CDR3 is TGTGCCAGCAGTTGGACTAGCGGGAGACCCGGGGAGCTGTTTTTT.

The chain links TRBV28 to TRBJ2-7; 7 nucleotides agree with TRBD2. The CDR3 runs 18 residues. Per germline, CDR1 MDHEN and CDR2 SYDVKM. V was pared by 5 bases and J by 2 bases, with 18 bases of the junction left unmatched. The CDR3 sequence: CASSGNPRRGSGPYEQYF. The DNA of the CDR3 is TGTGCCAGCAGTGGCAACCCCAGGCGGGGGTCTGGGCCCTACGAGCAGTACTTC.

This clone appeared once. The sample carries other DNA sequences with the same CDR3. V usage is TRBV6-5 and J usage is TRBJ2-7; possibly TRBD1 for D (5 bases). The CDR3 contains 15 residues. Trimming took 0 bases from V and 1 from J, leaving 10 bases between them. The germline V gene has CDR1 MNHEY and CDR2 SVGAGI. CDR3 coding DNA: TGTGCCAGCAGTTACTCGGGTAGGGGATCCTACGAGCAGTACTTC. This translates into CASSYSGRGSYEQYF.

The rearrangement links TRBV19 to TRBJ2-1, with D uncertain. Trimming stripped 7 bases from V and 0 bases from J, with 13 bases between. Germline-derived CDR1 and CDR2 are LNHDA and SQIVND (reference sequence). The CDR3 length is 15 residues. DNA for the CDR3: TGTGCCAGTATGGCTTATCTGAGCTCCTACAATGAGCAGTTCTTC. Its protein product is CASMAYLSSYNEQFF.

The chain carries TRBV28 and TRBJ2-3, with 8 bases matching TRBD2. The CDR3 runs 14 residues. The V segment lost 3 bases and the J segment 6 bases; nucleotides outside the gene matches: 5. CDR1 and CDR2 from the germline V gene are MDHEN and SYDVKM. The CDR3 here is CASSFGGALDTQYF. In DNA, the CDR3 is TGTGCCAGCAGTTTCGGGGGGGCCTTGGATACGCAGTATTTT.

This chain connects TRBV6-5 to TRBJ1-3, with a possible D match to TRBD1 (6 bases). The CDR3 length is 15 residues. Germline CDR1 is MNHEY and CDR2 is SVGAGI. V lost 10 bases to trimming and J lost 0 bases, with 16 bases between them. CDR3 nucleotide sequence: TGTGCCACCCAGAGGGGGGCTATCTCTGGAAACACCATATATTTT. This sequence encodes CATQRGAISGNTIYF.

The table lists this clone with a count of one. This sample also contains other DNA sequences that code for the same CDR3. The CDR3 sequence is CASSFSVNTEAFF. Here the CDR3 DNA reads TGTGCCAGCAGCTTTTCGGTGAACACTGAAGCTTTCTTT. The chain is built from TRBV11-3 and TRBJ1-1, with D unclear. V gave up 3 bases and J gave up 0 bases, with 5 bases separating them. CDR3 size: 13 residues. Per the germline V gene, CDR1 is SGHNT and CDR2 is YENEEA.

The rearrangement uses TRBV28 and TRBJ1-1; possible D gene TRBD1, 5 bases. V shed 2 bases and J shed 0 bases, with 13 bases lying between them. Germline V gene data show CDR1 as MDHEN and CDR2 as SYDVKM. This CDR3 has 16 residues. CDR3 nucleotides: TGTGCCAGCAGTTTAGGGGGGGTTAAGGTGAACACTGAAGCTTTCTTT. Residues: CASSLGGVKVNTEAFF. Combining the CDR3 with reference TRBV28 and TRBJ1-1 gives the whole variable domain DVKVTQSSRYLVKRTGEKVFLECVQDMDHENMFWYRQDPGLGLRLIYFSYDVKMKEKGDIPEGYSVSREKKERFSLILESASTNQTSMYLCASSLGGVKVNTEAFFGQGTRLTVV.

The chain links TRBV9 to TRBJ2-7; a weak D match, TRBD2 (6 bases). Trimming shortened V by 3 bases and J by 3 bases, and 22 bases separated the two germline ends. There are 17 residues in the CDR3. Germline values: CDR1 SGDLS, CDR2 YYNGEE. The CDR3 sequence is CASSASPHGARGYEQYF. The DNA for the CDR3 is TGTGCCAGCAGCGCCAGCCCCCACGGCGCGCGGGGCTACGAGCAGTACTTC.

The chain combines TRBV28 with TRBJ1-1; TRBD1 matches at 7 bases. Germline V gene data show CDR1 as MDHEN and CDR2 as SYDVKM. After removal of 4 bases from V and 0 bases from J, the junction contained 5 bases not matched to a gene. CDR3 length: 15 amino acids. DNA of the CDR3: TGTGCCAGCAGTTCCGGACAGGTTATGAACACTGAAGCTTTCTTT. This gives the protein CASSSGQVMNTEAFF. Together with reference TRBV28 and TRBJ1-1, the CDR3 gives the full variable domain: DVKVTQSSRYLVKRTGEKVFLECVQDMDHENMFWYRQDPGLGLRLIYFSYDVKMKEKGDIPEGYSVSREKKERFSLILESASTNQTSMYLCASSSGQVMNTEAFFGQGTRLTVV.

The CDR3 spells CASSLVFAQRGPVTEAFF. The CDR3 DNA reads TGTGCCAGCAGTTTAGTTTTCGCGCAGAGGGGGCCAGTCACTGAAGCTTTCTTT. The J gene is TRBJ1-1, the V gene TRBV28; 7 bases agree with TRBD1. V was pared by 2 bases and J by 4 bases, with 16 bases of the junction left unmatched. CDR1 and CDR2 (germline): MDHEN, SYDVKM. The CDR3 runs 18 residues.

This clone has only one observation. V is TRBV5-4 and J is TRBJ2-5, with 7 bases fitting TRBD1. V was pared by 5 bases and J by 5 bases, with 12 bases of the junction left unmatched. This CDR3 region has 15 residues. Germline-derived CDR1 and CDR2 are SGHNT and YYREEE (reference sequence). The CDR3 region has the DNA TGTGCCAGCAGAGTAGCGCTAGGGGGCACGGAGACCCAGTACTTC. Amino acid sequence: CASRVALGGTETQYF.

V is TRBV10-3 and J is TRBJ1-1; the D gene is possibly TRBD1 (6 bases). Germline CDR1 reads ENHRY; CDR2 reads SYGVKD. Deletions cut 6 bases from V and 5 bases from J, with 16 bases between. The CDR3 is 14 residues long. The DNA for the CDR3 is TGTGCCATCAGAGCGGGGACACTCAGAACTGAAGCTTTCTTT. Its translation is CAIRAGTLRTEAFF.

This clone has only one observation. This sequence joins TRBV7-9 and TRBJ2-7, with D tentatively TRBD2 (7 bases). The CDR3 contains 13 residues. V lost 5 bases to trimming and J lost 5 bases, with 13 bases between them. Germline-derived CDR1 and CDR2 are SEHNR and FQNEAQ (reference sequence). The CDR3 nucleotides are TGTGCCAGCAGCACCCGGGGGGCGGACGAGCAGTACTTC. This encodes CASSTRGADEQYF.